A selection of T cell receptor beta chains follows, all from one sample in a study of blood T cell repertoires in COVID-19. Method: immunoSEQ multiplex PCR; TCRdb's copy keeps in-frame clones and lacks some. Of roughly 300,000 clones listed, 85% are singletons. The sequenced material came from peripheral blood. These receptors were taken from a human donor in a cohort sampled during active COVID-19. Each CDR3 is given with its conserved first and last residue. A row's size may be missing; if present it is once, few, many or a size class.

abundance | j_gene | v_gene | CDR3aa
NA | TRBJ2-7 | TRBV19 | CASSIGLRGPYEQYF
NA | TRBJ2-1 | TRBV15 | CATTYPGTGRNNEQFF
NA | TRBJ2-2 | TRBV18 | CASSQAGVTGELFF
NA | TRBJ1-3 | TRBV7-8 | CASNPNRGRPRDTIYF
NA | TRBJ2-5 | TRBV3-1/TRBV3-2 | CASSRSELKETQYF
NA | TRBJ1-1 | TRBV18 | CASSADRLGNTEAFF
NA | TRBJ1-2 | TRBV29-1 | CSVEVPRVADLYGYTF
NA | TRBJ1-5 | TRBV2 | CASRADRNQPQHF
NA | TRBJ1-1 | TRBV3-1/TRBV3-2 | CASSRDRTEAFF
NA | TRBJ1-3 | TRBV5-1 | CASRWAQGSAYGNTIYF
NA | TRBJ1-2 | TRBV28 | CASGQQGFNYGYTF
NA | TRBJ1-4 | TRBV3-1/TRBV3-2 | CASSQQGAGGEKLFF
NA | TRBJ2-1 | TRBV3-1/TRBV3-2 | CASSRGGRITYNEQFF
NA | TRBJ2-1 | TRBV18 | CASSTRKGAVDEQFF
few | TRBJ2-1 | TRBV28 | CASSFRTSGYNEQFF
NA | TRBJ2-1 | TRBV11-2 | CASSLYALAGGLYNEQFF
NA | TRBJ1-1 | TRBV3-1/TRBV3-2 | CASSRGGDTEAFF
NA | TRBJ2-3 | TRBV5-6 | CASSFRDGITDTQYF
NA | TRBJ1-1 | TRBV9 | CASSSGGDRTEAFF
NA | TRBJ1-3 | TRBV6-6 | CASSYSAVSGNTIYF
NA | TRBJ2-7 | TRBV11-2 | CASSPTSGVYEQYF
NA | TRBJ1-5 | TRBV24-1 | CATNKGAGQPQHF
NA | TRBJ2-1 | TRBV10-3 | CATREGEEQFF
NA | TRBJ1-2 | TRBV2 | CASSDLVTGVANYGYTF
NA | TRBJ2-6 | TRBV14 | CASSPPGQVFLTGANVLTF
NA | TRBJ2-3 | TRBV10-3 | CAISEGAGGQPKDTQYF
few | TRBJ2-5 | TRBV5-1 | CASSLAGAGETQYF
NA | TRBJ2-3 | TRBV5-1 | CASSPGLAGTDTQYF
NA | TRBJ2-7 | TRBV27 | CASSLSGARGPYEQYF
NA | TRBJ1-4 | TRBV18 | CASSRGDGEKLFF
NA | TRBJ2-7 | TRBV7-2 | CASIPRNGYEQYF
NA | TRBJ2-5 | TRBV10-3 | CAVSGSGETQYF
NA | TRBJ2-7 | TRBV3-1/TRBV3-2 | CASSQAGGYYEQYF
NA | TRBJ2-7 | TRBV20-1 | CSASGAGLLGFYEQYF
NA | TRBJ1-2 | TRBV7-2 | CASSLSFGSNTF
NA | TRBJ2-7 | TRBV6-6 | CASRQTTGDEQYF
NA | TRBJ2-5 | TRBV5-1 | CASSLVAGVTQETQYF
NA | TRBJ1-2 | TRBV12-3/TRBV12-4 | CASSGADYGYTF
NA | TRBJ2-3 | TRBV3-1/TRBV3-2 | CASSLSGGGGLTDTQYF
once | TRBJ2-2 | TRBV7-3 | CASSLSGVTGSGELFF
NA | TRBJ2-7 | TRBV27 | CASSRRDRGLEQYF
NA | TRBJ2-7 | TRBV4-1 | CASSQDQAQWLGEQYF
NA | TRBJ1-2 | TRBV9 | CASSAGTGYYGYTF
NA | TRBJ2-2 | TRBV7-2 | CASSLASPQGSTGELFF
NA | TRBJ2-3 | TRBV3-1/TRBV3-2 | CASSQDGGQAPRRDTQYF